This TCR beta chain was identified during a study of blood T cell repertoires in COVID-19. Study overall: The cDNA or gDNA used as material had been derived from T cells, B-cell-depleted T cells, or PBMCs.

Clones were read by immunoSEQ multiplex PCR, and TCRdb kept only the in-frame ones, dropping some. The sample carries approximately 66,000 clones, 73% recorded once. This clone was seen a single time. Source material: peripheral blood. This sequence originates from a man between 60 and 75 years old with acute or convalescent COVID-19.

The CDR3 nucleotides read TGTGCCAGCAGCCAAGATAGTGCAGGACAGGTCCAAGAGACCCAGTACTTC. Translating gives CASSQDSAGQVQETQYF. The rearrangement joins TRBV4-2 to TRBJ2-5, with 7 bases fitting TRBD1. The CDR3 is made up of 17 amino acids. Germline values: CDR1 LGHNA, CDR2 YNFKEQ. V trimming: 0 bases; J trimming: 1 base; junction bases outside the gene matches: 8.